These 9 T cell receptor beta chains were all obtained from the same sample, sequenced in a study of shared clonotypes between healthy human individuals. Sequencing used immunoSEQ multiplex PCR; TCRdb keeps in-frame clones, though not all of them. This sample carries more than 2,000,000 clones, more than 80% of them seen once, and the ten largest clones take over 0.12%. Sequencing was performed on naive CD4+ T cells sorted from blood. Subset given: CD45RA+ positively selected. The receptors were sampled from a man younger than 35 in good health.

V is TRBV5-1 and J is TRBJ2-5; the match to TRBD2 covers 11 bases. The CDR3 extends over 16 amino acids. CDR1 is SGHRS, CDR2 YFSETQ, per germline. V gave up 3 bases and J gave up 7 bases; unmatched junction bases: 11. The CDR3 here is CASSSRLTSGVGTQYF. The CDR3 DNA is TGCGCCAGCAGCTCCCGACTGACTAGCGGGGTTGGGACCCAGTACTTC.

The chain combines TRBV2 with TRBJ2-4; D gene unclear. Trimming left V 3 bases short and J 0 bases short, with 9 bases between. CDR1 and CDR2 (germline): SNHLY, FYNNEI. The CDR3 consists of 15 residues. DNA for the CDR3: TGTGCCAGCAGTGATTATGGGTCAGCCAAAAACATTCAGTACTTC. Translation gives CASSDYGSAKNIQYF.

The chain couples TRBV9 to TRBJ2-5; 7 bases map to TRBD2. Germline CDR1 and CDR2: SGDLS and YYNGEE. This CDR3 has 15 residues. V shed 0 bases, J shed 2 bases, and the junction held 4 bases outside the gene matches. The CDR3 DNA is TGTGCCAGCAGCGTAGTCAGCGGGGCGCAAGAGACCCAGTACTTC. Protein: CASSVVSGAQETQYF.

A note on this clone: One base away lies a much larger clone, so this may be a sequencing read error. This specimen includes other DNA sequences encoding the same CDR3. This chain links TRBV5-8 with TRBJ2-7; no reliable D call. Trimming stripped 2 bases from V and 2 bases from J, with 2 bases between. Germline CDR1 SGHTS, CDR2 YDEGEE. The CDR3 extends over 11 amino acids. CDR3: CASSFPYEQYF. In DNA form, the CDR3 reads TGTGCCAGCAGCTTCCCCTACGAGCAGTACTTC.

The V and J genes are TRBV7-2 and TRBJ2-1, with 10 bases matching TRBD2. The germline CDR1 and CDR2 sequences are SGHTA and FQGNSA. The CDR3 extends over 15 amino acids. The ends lost 4 bases at V and 5 bases at J; junction bases unmatched: 5. Written as DNA, the CDR3 is TGTGCCAGCAGCTCGCGGACTAGCGGTGACAATGAGCAGTTCTTC. This gives the protein CASSSRTSGDNEQFF.

The V and J genes are TRBV5-4 and TRBJ1-1; D ambiguous. Trimming took off 0 bases at V and 2 bases at J, with 11 bases between the two ends. The CDR3 is made up of 15 amino acids. Germline V lookup: CDR1 SGHNT, CDR2 YYREEE (reference sequence). The DNA for the CDR3 is TGTGCCAGCAGCTTGGAAAGCCAAATAAACACTGAAGCTTTCTTT. Amino acid sequence: CASSLESQINTEAFF.

This chain joins TRBV25-1 and TRBJ2-1, with no clear D. The CDR3 contains 15 residues. Trimming cost V 3 bases and J 2 bases, with 11 bases left between them. Germline V gene lookup returns CDR1 MGHDK and CDR2 SYGVNS. The CDR3 is CASSDGRPPYNEQFF. CDR3 coding DNA: TGTGCCAGCAGTGATGGGCGTCCCCCCTACAATGAGCAGTTCTTC.

J is TRBJ1-1 and V is TRBV10-1; D not resolved. CDR3 length equals 12 residues. CDR1 and CDR2 from the germline V gene are WNHNN and SYGVQD (reference sequence). The V end was cut by 4 bases, the J end by 8 bases, with 11 bases between. The CDR3 nucleotides read TGCGCCAGCAGTGGTGGACGCACGGAAGCTTTCTTT. Encoded protein: CASSGGRTEAFF.

The V call is TRBV2, the J call TRBJ2-1; TRBD1 agrees at 8 bases. V shed 6 bases, J shed 7 bases, and the junction held 11 bases outside the gene matches. CDR3 length: 15 residues. Germline CDR1 is SNHLY and CDR2 is FYNNEI. In DNA form, the CDR3 reads TGTGCCAGCAGGGTCGACAGGGGTGAGTTTAATGAGCAGTTCTTC. It specifies CASRVDRGEFNEQFF.